A selection of T cell receptor beta chains follows, all from one sample in a study of identical twins. Using its own MiXCR run on the 5' RACE reads, TCRdb lists one record per CDR3 protein. This sample has approximately 620,000 distinct CDR3 sequences, with 8.6% found just once. In addition, the sample was reused for a study of yellow fever vaccine responses in identical twins.

Specimen: PBMCs. All receptors derive from a woman aged 18 to 35 in good health. Each CDR3 is given with its conserved first and last residue. A D gene is named only where the DNA matches it firmly.

>TRBV3-1|TRBJ2-6|.
CASTLKRASGANVLTF
>TRBV7-9|TRBJ2-7|TRBD2
CASSPRGGAVPHLYF
>TRBV2|TRBJ2-5|TRBD1
CASGAGQGLGAQYF
>TRBV6-2/TRBV6-3|TRBJ1-1|.
CASSYSSRGARNTEAFF
>TRBV5-6|TRBJ2-4|.
CASSWQPQGPLAKNIQYF
>TRBV6-5|TRBJ2-7|TRBD1
CASSWDREDAEQYF
>TRBV6-2/TRBV6-3|TRBJ2-1|.
CASSYSTAYQQFF
>TRBV5-1|TRBJ2-7|TRBD2
CASSPGLASLEQYF
>TRBV6-1|TRBJ2-1|.
CASRRGQYNEQFF
>TRBV28|TRBJ2-2|TRBD1
CASSGGDRGTGELFF
>TRBV7-2|TRBJ2-3|TRBD2
CASRQGLAPRDTQYF
>TRBV11-2|TRBJ2-2|TRBD2
CASSLERLAGDFTGELFF
>TRBV21-1|TRBJ2-6|.
CASVPISVHVLTF
>TRBV6-2/TRBV6-3|TRBJ2-7|.
CASSYRGLAGFDYEQYF
>TRBV20-1|TRBJ2-7|.
CSASLGEQYF
>TRBV5-1|TRBJ1-2|.
CASSPEQGQRYGYTF
>TRBV20-1|TRBJ1-4|.
CSARELARSVEKLFF
>TRBV27|TRBJ2-1|.
CASAPGISSYNEQFF
>TRBV5-1|TRBJ2-4|TRBD1
CASSLGSRVQGNIQYF
>TRBV7-3|TRBJ1-1|TRBD1
CASSLSGTGTGGTTFF
>TRBV6-1|TRBJ2-3|TRBD2
CASSPGTSGRLSTDTQYF
>TRBV9|TRBJ2-2|.
CASSVADRRNTGELFF
>TRBV6-1|TRBJ2-3|.
CASIGAGLGTDTQYF
>TRBV5-1|TRBJ2-1|TRBD2
CASSLFSGSTYNEQFF
>TRBV7-2|TRBJ2-7|TRBD1
CASSLTGKAYEQYF
>TRBV25-1|TRBJ2-5|TRBD1
CASSEYKGQGRETQYF
>TRBV10-3|TRBJ2-2|TRBD2
CAISPGLAGGMNTGELFF
>TRBV11-1|TRBJ2-1|TRBD1
CASSLADRVVGFLYNEQFF
>TRBV5-1|TRBJ2-1|.
CASSLNLDNEQFF
>TRBV25-1|TRBJ2-2|TRBD2
CASSPITSGMNTGELFF
>TRBV5-1|TRBJ2-3|.
CATSLLDFDTDTQYF
>TRBV7-2|TRBJ2-3|TRBD1
CASSQTGPTDTQYF
>TRBV12-3/TRBV12-4|TRBJ1-1|.
CASRDGYVEAFF
>TRBV27|TRBJ2-5|.
CASRSQGIRETQYF
>TRBV13|TRBJ2-4|.
CASSHSGDIAKNIQYF
>TRBV4-2|TRBJ2-3|.
CASRPGATDTQYF
>TRBV7-9|TRBJ2-2|.
CASSSPQGTLNTGELFF